The 11 T cell receptor beta chains below were found in one sample sequenced in a study of regulatory T cells in long-lasting Graves disease. Specified time point: persistent/refractory GD, antithyroid drugs over 5 years with positive TRAb. Following extraction of RNA from PBMCs, that RNA was used to make the TCR library. Both iRepertoire HTBI primers and Arm-PCR of CDR3 regions were used to build the TCR beta libraries. A single record per CDR3 protein comes from TCRdb applying MiXCR to the multiplex PCR reads. The sample contains roughly 490,000 distinct CDR3 sequences, approximately 23% of which appear only once. The sequences come from peripheral blood mononuclear cells (PBMCs), collected when the disease was refractory, from a patient treated with antithyroid drugs. These receptors all come from a female donor with Graves disease.

The chain couples TRBV30 to TRBJ2-5, with D perhaps matching TRBD1 or TRBD2 (6 bases each). Germline CDR1 GTSNPN, CDR2 SVGIG (reference sequence). The ends were cut back, 8 bases at V and 5 bases at J, with 21 bases in the middle. The CDR3 totals 14 residues. The CDR3 DNA reads as TGTGCCGGAGAAGGCAGAGGGGGGCAGGAGACCCAGTACTTC. It yields the protein CAGEGRGGQETQYF.

This clonotype was seen a handful of times. The genes are TRBV19 and TRBJ1-2; tentatively, D is TRBD1 (5 bases). The CDR3 is 14 amino acids. V lost 6 bases and J lost 5, with 16 bases in between. CDR1 and CDR2 (germline): LNHDA, SQIVND (reference sequence). The CDR3 here is CASSKDTQRYGYTF. The CDR3 DNA follows: TGTGCCAGTAGCAAGGACACCCAGCGGTATGGCTACACCTTC. The whole variable domain, filled in from reference TRBV19 and TRBJ1-2, reads DGGITQSPKYLFRKEGQNVTLSCEQNLNHDAMYWYRQDPGQGLRLIYYSQIVNDFQKGDIAEGYSVSREKKESFPLTVTSAQKNPTAFYLCASSKDTQRYGYTFGSGTRLTVV.

The rearrangement links TRBV18 to TRBJ2-7; unclear D gene. The CDR3 has 14 amino acids. V lost 0 bases, J lost 3 bases, and 9 bases lay in between. Germline loops: CDR1 KGHSH, CDR2 LQKENI. CDR3 DNA sequence: TGTGCCAGCTCACCACCGATATCAAACTACGAGCAGTACTTC. Translation: CASSPPISNYEQYF.

In its sample, this clonotype was seen many times. V and J are TRBV12-3 or TRBV12-4 and TRBJ1-6, with 9 positions matching TRBD1. The V gene end was trimmed by 6 bases and the J gene end by 5 bases; junction bases not matched to a gene: 5. The CDR3 extends over 15 amino acids. DNA for the CDR3: TGTGCCAGCAGCAGGGGGGACAGGGATAATTCACCCCTCCACTTT. Its protein product is CASSRGDRDNSPLHF.

This clonotype has ten or more counts. V gene TRBV12-3 or TRBV12-4 combines with J gene TRBJ1-2; D is possibly TRBD1 (6 bases). The CDR3 has 13 amino acids. Trimming removed 3 bases from V and 2 bases from J, with 7 bases in between. For the CDR3, the DNA is TGTGCCAGCAGTTTTGACAGGAACTATGGCTACACCTTC. As protein: CASSFDRNYGYTF.

This clonotype was found many times. The chain is built from TRBV11-3 and TRBJ1-2; 9 positions agree with TRBD1. This CDR3 has 15 residues. CDR1 is SGHNT, CDR2 YENEEA, per germline. V gave up 3 bases and J gave up 4 bases; unmatched junction bases: 6. This CDR3 is CASSFNGQGSYGYTF. The DNA of the CDR3 is TGTGCCAGCAGCTTTAATGGACAGGGGTCCTATGGCTACACCTTC.

The gene calls are TRBV4-1 and TRBJ1-1; 7 bases are a match to TRBD1. CDR1 and CDR2 (germline): MGHRA, YSYEKL. With 2 bases clipped from V and 1 base from J, the junction kept 13 bases outside the gene matches. CDR3 length equals 18 residues. For the CDR3, the DNA is TGCGCCAGCAGCCAAAAAGGAGAGGGGGCAAGAGGGAACACTGAAGCTTTCTTT. This encodes CASSQKGEGARGNTEAFF.

This clonotype was seen a few times. A much larger clone sits a single nucleotide away, making a read error possible. This sequence joins TRBV12-3 or TRBV12-4 and TRBJ1-4, with D perhaps TRBD1 (6 bases). The CDR3 covers 14 residues. The CDR3 DNA reads as TGTGCCAGCAGTTTAGGTGGGACACTTGAAAGACTGTTTTTT. Its protein is CASSLGGTLERLFF.

V is TRBV7-2 and J is TRBJ2-3; D not resolved. The CDR3 has 13 amino acids. Trimming took 6 bases from V and 4 from J, leaving 11 bases between them. Germline CDR1 and CDR2: SGHTA and FQGNSA. The CDR3 is CASSNVWADTQYF. Written as DNA, the CDR3 is TGTGCCAGCAGTAACGTCTGGGCAGATACGCAGTATTTT.

This clonotype was seen only a few times. The chain combines TRBV20-1 with TRBJ2-2; a possible D gene is TRBD2 (6 bases). CDR3 length: 15 residues. From germline, CDR1 is DFQATT and CDR2 SNEGSKA (reference sequence). The V gene lost 0 bases and the J gene lost 4 bases, with 12 bases spanning the gap. The DNA for the CDR3 is TGCAGTGCTAGAGATGGGGGAGCGGGCACCGGGGAGCTGTTTTTT. Translation: CSARDGGAGTGELFF.

At least ten counts were recorded for this clonotype. The chain carries TRBV2 and TRBJ2-7; D remains unclear. The CDR3 is made up of 11 amino acids. V was clipped by 7 bases and J by 9 bases, with 13 bases between them. Germline V CDR1 and CDR2: SNHLY, FYNNEI. The CDR3 protein is CASNLGLRQYF. In nucleotides, the CDR3 is TGTGCCAGCAATTTGGGCCTCAGGCAGTACTTC.